This T cell receptor (beta chain) was identified in a study of blood T cell repertoires in COVID-19. Patients in Seattle were enrolled during active infection, then followed longitudinally. Original handling: The assay estimated nucleated cells by amplifying reference gene primers. The repertoire was sequenced with immunoSEQ multiplex PCR; TCRdb's copy has only in-frame clones and lacks some. That table gives V, J and clone size, and the DNA gave D and trimming. The sample lists under 400,000 clones; approximately 89% were seen once. This receptor was identified in a woman in her 30s with COVID-19, enrolled during active disease. Material: peripheral blood.

In DNA, the CDR3 is TGTGCCAGCAGTTTCGGGGGGGCGAGACAAGAGACCCAGTACTTC. Translated: CASSFGGARQETQYF. This rearrangement joins TRBV28 to TRBJ2-5, with 8 bases lining up with TRBD2. The CDR3 contains 15 residues. From germline, CDR1 is MDHEN and CDR2 SYDVKM. The trim removed 3 bases at V and 2 bases at J, leaving 5 bases unmatched.